A single sample is the source of the 2 T cell receptor beta chains below, sequenced in a study of blood T cell repertoires in COVID-19. Using immunoSEQ multiplex PCR, the repertoire was profiled, and TCRdb retains in-frame clones only, with some absent. The sample holds around 250,000 clones; over 75% are singletons and the top ten take 10% to 13%. Specimen: peripheral blood. These TCRs come from a woman in her seventies with COVID-19, enrolled during active disease.

This chain joins TRBV4-1 and TRBJ1-2; possibly TRBD1 for D (6 bases). CDR1 MGHRA and CDR2 YSYEKL come from the germline V gene. The V and J ends lost 0 bases and 2 bases respectively, with 10 bases between them. CDR3 length equals 15 residues. The CDR3 sequence: CASSQDVGQNYGYTF. DNA for the CDR3: TGCGCCAGCAGCCAAGATGTAGGACAGAACTATGGCTACACCTTC.

The J gene is TRBJ2-7, the V gene TRBV15; D may be TRBD2 (5 bases). The germline gives CDR1 LNHNV, CDR2 YYDKDF (reference sequence). V lost 7 bases and J lost 0, with 16 bases in between. CDR3 length: 15 amino acids. DNA for the CDR3: TGTGCCACCACCCTAGGAGGTAGCGTCTCCTACGAGCAGTACTTC. This gives the protein CATTLGGSVSYEQYF.